A single sample is the source of the 30 T cell receptor beta chains below, sequenced in a study of T cells in localized non-small cell lung cancer. Sequencing was performed with immunoSEQ multiplex PCR; in TCRdb, only in-frame clones are kept and a portion is missing. The sample contains around 50,000 clones, approximately 86% of which appear only once. The input for sequencing was PBMCs, taken before any cancer treatment. The receptors were sampled from a man aged 35-75 years with stage II lung adenocarcinoma.

V and J are TRBV4-1 and TRBJ2-6; TRBD1 matches at 7 bases. The CDR3 length is 19 residues. The germline V gene encodes CDR1 MGHRA and CDR2 YSYEKL. The V segment lost 0 bases and the J segment 0 bases; nucleotides outside the gene matches: 8. CDR3 sequence (DNA): TGCGCCAGCAGCCAAGATAGGGGGCGCCTACCCTCTGGGGCCAACGTCCTGACTTTC. It translates to CASSQDRGRLPSGANVLTF.

The rearrangement uses TRBV28 and TRBJ2-7; D tentatively fits TRBD1 or TRBD2 (6 bases each). The CDR3 runs 16 residues. Germline CDR1 and CDR2: MDHEN and SYDVKM. The V end lost 3 bases, the J end lost 1 base, and 16 bases lay between the germline ends. CDR3 nucleotide sequence: TGTGCCAGCAGTTTCCGACCGGGGGCAGGTTCCTACGAGCAGTACTTC. Translated: CASSFRPGAGSYEQYF.

DNA of the CDR3: TGTGCCAGCAGTGAGAGGGGGGCGCGGTCCTACAATGAGCAGTTCTTC. It is translated as CASSERGARSYNEQFF. The chain recombines TRBV2 with TRBJ2-1; D tentatively fits TRBD1 or TRBD2 (6 bases each). The CDR3 sequence is 16 residues long. Germline CDR1 SNHLY, CDR2 FYNNEI. Trimming removed 3 bases at V and 1 base at J, with 13 bases between.

V and J are TRBV6-1 and TRBJ1-5; D is possibly TRBD1 (5 bases). Trimming left V 7 bases short and J 0 bases short, with 13 bases between. Germline CDR1 reads MNHNS; CDR2 reads SASEGT. There are 15 residues in the CDR3. The CDR3 DNA reads as TGTGCCAGCACCTTCGACAGCTATAGCAATCAGCCCCAGCATTTT. It yields the protein CASTFDSYSNQPQHF.

This rearrangement joins TRBV5-1 to TRBJ1-1; D remains ambiguous. The V gene's germline CDR1 is SGHRS and CDR2 YFSETQ. V was shortened by 6 bases and J by 3 bases, with 15 bases between the two germline ends. The CDR3 has 14 amino acids. The CDR3 coding sequence is TGCGCCAGCACACTTCAACCGGGGTACACTGAAGCTTTCTTT. Translation gives CASTLQPGYTEAFF.

This clone was found a few times. The same CDR3 also results from other DNA sequences found in this sample. V usage is TRBV5-1 and J usage is TRBJ2-5; 7 bases line up with TRBD1. The CDR3 sequence is 14 residues long. Germline lookup yields CDR1 SGHRS and CDR2 YFSETQ. The V gene end was trimmed by 4 bases and the J gene end by 1 base; junction bases not matched to a gene: 4. The CDR3 DNA reads TGCGCCAGCAGCGTGGGACAGATCCAAGAGACCCAGTACTTC. Encoded protein: CASSVGQIQETQYF.

This chain uses TRBV15 with TRBJ1-6; D possibly corresponds to TRBD1 (5 bases). This CDR3 has 14 residues. Germline CDR1 is LNHNV and CDR2 is YYDKDF (reference sequence). V was trimmed by 5 bases and J by 10 bases, leaving 15 bases between them. CDR3 DNA: TGTGCCACCAGCTGGGGTCCCCGGGACTCACCCCTCCACTTT. It translates to CATSWGPRDSPLHF.

The chain combines TRBV27 with TRBJ1-2; 7 bases agree with TRBD1. Per germline, CDR1 MNHEY and CDR2 SMNVEV (reference sequence). Unmatched junction bases numbered 7, after V lost 5 bases and J lost 1 base. CDR3 length: 15 amino acids. CDR3 protein: CASSPRDSHNYGYTF. In DNA form, the CDR3 reads TGTGCCAGCAGTCCCCGGGACAGTCATAACTATGGCTACACCTTC.

The chain combines TRBV5-5 with TRBJ2-3; D gene unclear. CDR1 is SGHKS and CDR2 is YYEKEE in the germline V gene (reference sequence). V was shortened by 4 bases and J by 5 bases, with 5 bases between the two germline ends. This CDR3 region has 11 residues. In nucleotides, the CDR3 is TGTGCCAGCAGCCGCTTAGATACGCAGTATTTT. Amino acid sequence: CASSRLDTQYF.

The CDR3, as DNA: TGTGCCAGCAGCTTAGGGGACAGGGCTGATGAGCAGTTCTTC. It specifies CASSLGDRADEQFF. The gene calls are TRBV7-3 and TRBJ2-1; TRBD1 matches 9 bases. The V segment lost 2 bases and the J segment 8 bases; nucleotides outside the gene matches: 4. Germline CDR1 SGHTA, CDR2 FQGTGA. This CDR3 comprises 14 residues. The variable domain in full, with the rest retrieved from reference TRBV7-3 and TRBJ2-1, is GAGVSQTPSNKVTEKGKYVELRCDPISGHTALYWYRQSLGQGPEFLIYFQGTGAADDSGLPNDRFFAVRPEGSVSTLKIQRTERGDSAVYLCASSLGDRADEQFFGPGTRLTVL.

The chain uses TRBV7-6 and TRBJ2-7; 13 bases match TRBD2. V lost 5 bases, J lost 4 bases, and 5 bases stayed unmatched. The germline V gene has CDR1 SGHVS and CDR2 FNYEAQ. This CDR3 contains 15 residues. As DNA, the CDR3 is TGTGCCAGCAGCCCACTAGCGGGGGGGGGTTACGAGCAGTACTTC. Its protein product is CASSPLAGGGYEQYF.

The chain carries TRBV7-9 and TRBJ1-1; 7 bases are shared with TRBD1. CDR1 and CDR2 from the germline V gene are SEHNR and FQNEAQ (reference sequence). The V segment lost 5 bases and the J segment 7 bases; nucleotides outside the gene matches: 10. This CDR3 is 14 amino acids long. CDR3 protein: CASSPPGQKHEAFF. In DNA, the CDR3 is TGTGCCAGCAGCCCCCCGGGACAGAAACATGAAGCTTTCTTT.

The chain has TRBV4-1 and TRBJ1-5, with 8 nucleotides matching TRBD1. Per germline, CDR1 MGHRA and CDR2 YSYEKL. The CDR3 is 15 amino acids. V lost 2 bases and J lost 7; bases outside the gene matches: 7. The chain's CDR3 is CASSQLDRERQPQHF. CDR3 in DNA: TGCGCCAGCAGCCAACTGGACAGGGAACGCCAGCCCCAGCATTTT.

The chain recombines TRBV4-1 with TRBJ2-4, with D possibly being TRBD2 (6 bases). Germline CDR1 reads MGHRA; CDR2 reads YSYEKL. The CDR3 sequence is 16 residues long. Trimming stripped 1 base from V and 5 bases from J, with 15 bases between. CDR3 in amino acids: CASSQGGGLLENIQYF. Here the CDR3 DNA reads TGCGCCAGCAGCCAAGGTGGGGGACTGTTGGAAAACATTCAGTACTTC.

The J gene is TRBJ1-3, the V gene TRBV5-1, with 7 positions matching TRBD1. Germline V gives CDR1 SGHRS, CDR2 YFSETQ. V was clipped by 0 bases and J by 0 bases; unmatched bases: 3. The CDR3 totals 16 residues. The CDR3: CASSLVGTDSGNTIYF. For the CDR3, the DNA is TGCGCCAGCAGCTTGGTTGGGACAGACTCTGGAAACACCATATATTTT.

V is TRBV9 and J is TRBJ2-3; 9 nucleotides agree with TRBD1. J lost 5 bases, V lost 1 base, and 8 bases had no gene match. The length of the CDR3 is 16 residues. The germline CDR1 and CDR2 sequences are SGDLS and YYNGEE. CDR3 in DNA: TGTGCCAGCAGCGTAAGGGGACAGGGAGAGGGAGATACGCAGTATTTT. Its protein is CASSVRGQGEGDTQYF.

This clone is a singleton in its sample. This chain joins TRBV5-1 and TRBJ2-7, with a possible D match to TRBD2 (6 bases). V lost 1 base to trimming and J lost 5 bases, with 13 bases between them. CDR1 and CDR2 from the germline V gene are SGHRS and YFSETQ. CDR3 length: 14 amino acids. The CDR3, as DNA: TGCGCCAGCAGCTTGACCCCTACTAGCAACGAGCAGTACTTC. Translating gives CASSLTPTSNEQYF.

The V and J genes are TRBV6-6 and TRBJ1-5; possibly TRBD1 for D (5 bases). V gave up 3 bases and J gave up 4 bases, with 13 bases separating them. The V gene's germline CDR1 is MNHNY and CDR2 SVGAGI (reference sequence). The CDR3 is 15 residues long. The CDR3 reads CASSYMPGTNQPQHF. In DNA form, the CDR3 reads TGTGCCAGCAGTTATATGCCCGGGACGAATCAGCCCCAGCATTTT.

The rearrangement links TRBV9 to TRBJ2-1; 9 bases match TRBD1. V shed 4 bases and J 8 bases; nucleotides not matched to a gene: 10. The CDR3 has 15 amino acids. From germline, CDR1 is SGDLS and CDR2 YYNGEE. The CDR3 protein is CASSLSGTGFDEQFF. CDR3 nucleotide sequence: TGTGCCAGCAGCCTAAGCGGGACAGGGTTCGATGAGCAGTTCTTC.

The chain combines TRBV5-1 with TRBJ2-3; D call uncertain. The CDR3 consists of 15 residues. V lost 3 bases to trimming and J lost 0 bases, with 11 bases between them. Germline assignment: CDR1 SGHRS and CDR2 YFSETQ. The CDR3 bases are TGCGCCAGCAGCTCCTCGGGCGTTAGCACAGATACGCAGTATTTT. This encodes CASSSSGVSTDTQYF.

The rearrangement links TRBV7-9 to TRBJ1-1; tentatively, D is TRBD1 (6 bases). Germline CDR1 reads SEHNR; CDR2 reads FQNEAQ (reference sequence). Trimming cost V 5 bases and J 1 base, with 8 bases left between them. The CDR3 contains 13 residues. The CDR3 coding sequence is TGTGCCAGCAGCCTACAGGGGAACACTGAAGCTTTCTTT. Residues: CASSLQGNTEAFF.

The chain has TRBV10-3 and TRBJ2-7; the D is unclear. Trimming pared 0 bases from V and 3 bases from J, leaving 9 bases between. Per the germline V gene, CDR1 is ENHRY and CDR2 is SYGVKD. The CDR3 is 14 amino acids. DNA for the CDR3: TGTGCCATCAGTGAGTCGCGCGAACACTACGAGCAGTACGTC. Protein sequence: CAISESREHYEQYV.

The chain couples TRBV19 to TRBJ2-6; D is possibly TRBD1 (5 bases). Germline CDR1 LNHDA, CDR2 SQIVND (reference sequence). V dropped 6 bases and J dropped 1 base, with 7 bases sitting between them. This CDR3 region has 14 residues. CDR3 residues: CASRGLSGANVLTF. In DNA, the CDR3 is TGTGCCAGTAGGGGGCTATCTGGGGCCAACGTCCTGACTTTC.

The chain recombines TRBV19 with TRBJ2-3; 8 bases fit TRBD1. Germline CDR1 is LNHDA and CDR2 is SQIVND (reference sequence). This CDR3 has 13 residues. Trimming took 6 bases from V and 4 from J; bases not matched to a gene: 3. The CDR3, as DNA: TGTGCCAGTAGCGACAGGGGCGCAGATACGCAGTATTTT. Protein sequence: CASSDRGADTQYF.

The V and J genes are TRBV5-1 and TRBJ1-1; D possibly corresponds to TRBD1 (6 bases). Germline values: CDR1 SGHRS, CDR2 YFSETQ. The V end lost 0 bases, the J end lost 1 base, and 10 bases lay between the germline ends. CDR3 size: 15 residues. The CDR3 sequence: CASSLETGENTEAFF. The DNA of the CDR3 is TGCGCCAGCAGCTTGGAGACAGGAGAGAACACTGAAGCTTTCTTT.

The V and J genes are TRBV19 and TRBJ2-1; the match to TRBD2 covers 10 bases. The CDR3 is made up of 15 amino acids. CDR1 is LNHDA, CDR2 SQIVND, per germline (reference sequence). The V segment lost 5 bases and the J segment 6 bases; nucleotides outside the gene matches: 7. CDR3 amino acids: CASSLAGGLGNEQFF. In DNA form, the CDR3 reads TGTGCCAGTAGTTTAGCGGGGGGACTCGGCAATGAGCAGTTCTTC.

This chain connects TRBV5-1 to TRBJ2-1; weak D call: TRBD1 (6 bases). This CDR3 is 14 amino acids long. CDR1 and CDR2 (germline): SGHRS, YFSETQ. The V and J ends lost 1 base and 4 bases respectively, with 9 bases between them. CDR3 residues: CASSLLGHYNEQFF. CDR3 in DNA: TGCGCCAGCAGCTTGCTGGGACATTACAATGAGCAGTTCTTC. Using reference TRBV5-1 and TRBJ2-1 for the parts outside the CDR3, the full variable domain is KAGVTQTPRYLIKTRGQQVTLSCSPISGHRSVSWYQQTPGQGLQFLFEYFSETQRNKGNFPGRFSGRQFSNSRSEMNVSTLELGDSALYLCASSLLGHYNEQFFGPGTRLTVL.

V gene TRBV6-1 combines with J gene TRBJ2-4; tentatively, D is TRBD1 or TRBD2 (5 bases each). Germline CDR1 is MNHNS and CDR2 is SASEGT. The CDR3 is 15 residues long. V lost 7 bases, J lost 4 bases, and 17 bases lay in between. The CDR3 region is CASTRIWGRKNIQYF. The CDR3 coding sequence is TGTGCCAGCACACGGATATGGGGGAGAAAAAACATTCAGTACTTC.

The chain's CDR3 is CAISGSRETQYF. The CDR3 nucleotides read TGTGCCATCAGCGGAAGCCGAGAGACCCAGTACTTC. The rearrangement uses TRBV10-3 and TRBJ2-5; D uncertain. Per the germline V gene, CDR1 is ENHRY and CDR2 is SYGVKD. This CDR3 spans 12 amino acids. Trimming took off 6 bases at V and 4 bases at J, with 9 bases between the two ends.

The chain links TRBV19 to TRBJ2-6; D may be TRBD1 (6 bases). V lost 1 base and J 8 bases, leaving 15 bases between the germline ends. The CDR3 loop spans 16 amino acids. Germline CDR1 LNHDA, CDR2 SQIVND (reference sequence). CDR3 amino acids: CASSIAPITGTNVLTF. DNA for the CDR3: TGTGCCAGTAGTATAGCCCCCATAACAGGGACCAACGTCCTGACTTTC.